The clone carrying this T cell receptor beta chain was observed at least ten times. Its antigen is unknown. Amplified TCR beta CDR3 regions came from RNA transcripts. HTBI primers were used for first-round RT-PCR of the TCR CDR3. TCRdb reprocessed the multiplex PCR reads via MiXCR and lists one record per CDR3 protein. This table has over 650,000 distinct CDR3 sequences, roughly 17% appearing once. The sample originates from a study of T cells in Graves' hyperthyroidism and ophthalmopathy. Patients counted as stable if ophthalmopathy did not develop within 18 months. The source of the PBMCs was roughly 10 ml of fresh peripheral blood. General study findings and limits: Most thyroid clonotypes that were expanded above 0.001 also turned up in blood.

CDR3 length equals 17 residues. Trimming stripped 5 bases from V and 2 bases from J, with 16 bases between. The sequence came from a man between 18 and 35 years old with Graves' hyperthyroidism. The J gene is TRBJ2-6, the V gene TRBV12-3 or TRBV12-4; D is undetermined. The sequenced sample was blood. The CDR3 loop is CASSPSAKGTGANVLTF. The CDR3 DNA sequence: TGTGCCAGCAGTCCATCGGCAAAGGGAACTGGGGCCAACGTCCTGACTTTC.